This record looks at one TCR beta chain sequence and its context. What it binds is unknown. Produced via immunoSEQ multiplex PCR; TCRdb's table is partial and in-frame only. This sample yields 25,000 to 30,000 clones, of which 65% to 85% are seen a single time; less than 35% belongs to the top ten. The entry originates in a study of lymphopenia after photon versus proton radiotherapy. Study-level results: Better survival with proton therapy was suggested as possible, not demonstrated. Proton therapy kept repertoires fairly stable, unlike photons, which gained effector/memory cells. Post-nadir diversity loss with photons came from oligoclonal expansion, particularly CD8+ Temra cells.

The CDR3 covers 15 residues. V lost 5 bases and J 4 bases, leaving 15 bases between the germline ends. Germline lookup yields CDR1 PRHDT and CDR2 FYEKMQ (reference sequence). The TCR was taken from a man in his forties or fifties with gastric cancer. The sample was peripheral blood, taken from a patient treated with photon-based radiotherapy. This chain links TRBV13 with TRBJ2-1; a weak D match, TRBD2 (6 bases). DNA of the CDR3: TGTGCCAGCAGCCGCAAGACTAGTGGATACAATGAGCAGTTCTTC. It encodes CASSRKTSGYNEQFF. The full variable domain, rest sourced from reference TRBV13 and TRBJ2-1, is AAGVIQSPRHLIKEKRETATLKCYPIPRHDTVYWYQQGPGQDPQFLISFYEKMQSDKGSIPDRFSAQQFSDYHSELNMSSLELGDSALYFCASSRKTSGYNEQFFGPGTRLTVL.